Sequencing of this T cell receptor beta chain was carried out in a study of regulatory T cells in long-lasting Graves disease. Study conclusions and caveats: TRBV28, TRBJ1-2 and TRBJ2-5 were favored in persistent disease.

The CDR3 extends over 14 amino acids. Trimming pared 1 base from V and 7 bases from J, leaving 14 bases between. The germline V gene has CDR1 SGHAT and CDR2 FQNNGV. A remark on this clonotype: As yet, its antigen is unknown. A much larger clonotype is one base distant, so this may be a read error.

As to time point: newly diagnosed GD, antithyroid drugs for less than 3 months. PBMC RNA served as the TCR library source. Researchers made TCR beta libraries by using iRepertoire HTBI primers and running Arm-PCR on CDR3 regions. One entry per CDR3 protein results from TCRdb running MiXCR on the multiplex PCR reads. The data contain 500,000 to 700,000 distinct CDR3 sequences, under 20% of them seen just once; the ten biggest clones take up around a sixth. The sample also formed part of further work on T cells in Graves' hyperthyroidism and ophthalmopathy.

The sequenced sample was peripheral blood mononuclear cells (PBMCs), obtained at new diagnosis, from a patient treated with antithyroid drugs. The origin of this receptor is a woman aged 25 to 39 with Graves disease. The chain couples TRBV11-2 to TRBJ2-7, with D perhaps matching TRBD2 (6 bases). The CDR3 spells CASSLGDSYNEQYF. The CDR3 DNA sequence: TGTGCCAGCAGCTTAGGGGACTCCTACAATGAGCAGTACTTC.